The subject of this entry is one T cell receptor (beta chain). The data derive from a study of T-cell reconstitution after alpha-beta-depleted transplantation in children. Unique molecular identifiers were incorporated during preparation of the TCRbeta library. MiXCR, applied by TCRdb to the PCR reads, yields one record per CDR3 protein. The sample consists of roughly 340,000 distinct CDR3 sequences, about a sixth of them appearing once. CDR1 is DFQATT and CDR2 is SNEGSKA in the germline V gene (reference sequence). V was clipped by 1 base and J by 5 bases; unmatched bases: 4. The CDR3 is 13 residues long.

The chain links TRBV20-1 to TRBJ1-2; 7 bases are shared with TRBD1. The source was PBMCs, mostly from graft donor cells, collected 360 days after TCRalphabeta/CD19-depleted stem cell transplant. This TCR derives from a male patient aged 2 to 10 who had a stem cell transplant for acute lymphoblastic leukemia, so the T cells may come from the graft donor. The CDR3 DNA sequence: TGCAGTGCTAGAGTGGGACAGTCTTATGGCTACACCTTC. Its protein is CSARVGQSYGYTF.